The rows below give T cell receptor beta chains drawn from one sample of a study of T cell changes during pregnancy in multiple sclerosis. Generated by immunoSEQ multiplex PCR, the TCRdb table keeps only in-frame clones and is missing some. In the table there are about 67,000 clones, roughly 90% of which are singletons. The sequences come from peripheral blood, collected in the second trimester of pregnancy. The receptors were gathered from a female donor with multiple sclerosis, enrolled in a pregnancy study. CDR3s include the opening cysteine and the closing phenylalanine or tryptophan. Each record gives: D gene, J gene, V gene, clone size, CDR3 protein, CDR3 DNA. The D gene is left open where the match is weak. The size field is filled for only some rows; it gives once, few, many or a size class.

d_gene: .; j_gene: TRBJ2-7; v_gene: TRBV11-2; abundance: .; CDR3aa: CASSLGALGRYEQYF; CDR3nt: TGTGCCAGCAGCTTAGGTGCGCTAGGTCGCTACGAGCAGTACTTC
d_gene: TRBD2; j_gene: TRBJ2-1; v_gene: TRBV5-4; abundance: .; CDR3aa: CASGTGLAGSRNEQFF; CDR3nt: TGTGCCAGCGGGACAGGACTAGCGGGTAGTCGGAATGAGCAGTTCTTC
d_gene: .; j_gene: TRBJ2-7; v_gene: TRBV29-1; abundance: .; CDR3aa: CSVEQGPLYEQYF; CDR3nt: TGCAGCGTTGAGCAGGGGCCGCTCTACGAGCAGTACTTC
d_gene: TRBD2; j_gene: TRBJ2-1; v_gene: TRBV5-4; abundance: .; CDR3aa: CASSVGLAGAGEQFF; CDR3nt: TGTGCCAGCAGCGTGGGACTAGCGGGAGCGGGGGAGCAGTTCTTC
d_gene: .; j_gene: TRBJ2-7; v_gene: TRBV18; abundance: .; CDR3aa: CASSPVTASSYEQYF; CDR3nt: TGTGCCAGCTCACCGGTCACTGCGAGCTCCTACGAGCAGTACTTC
d_gene: .; j_gene: TRBJ2-7; v_gene: TRBV5-4; abundance: .; CDR3aa: CASSLGGHSSYEQYF; CDR3nt: TGTGCCAGCAGCTTGGGCGGACACTCCTCCTACGAGCAGTACTTC
d_gene: TRBD1; j_gene: TRBJ1-4; v_gene: TRBV5-8; abundance: .; CDR3aa: CASSFGQGGANEKLFF; CDR3nt: TGTGCCAGCAGCTTCGGACAGGGGGGAGCTAATGAAAAACTGTTTTTT
d_gene: .; j_gene: TRBJ1-1; v_gene: TRBV27; abundance: once; CDR3aa: CASSLGGLEAFF; CDR3nt: TGTGCCAGCAGTTTGGGGGGGCTTGAAGCTTTCTTT
d_gene: .; j_gene: TRBJ2-3; v_gene: TRBV7-3; abundance: .; CDR3aa: CASSLGAGAEADTQYF; CDR3nt: TGTGCCAGCAGCTTAGGGGCGGGGGCCGAGGCAGATACGCAGTATTTT
d_gene: .; j_gene: TRBJ1-1; v_gene: TRBV5-1; abundance: .; CDR3aa: CASSWTGQNTEAFF; CDR3nt: TGCGCCAGCAGCTGGACGGGACAAAACACTGAAGCTTTCTTT